This T cell receptor beta chain was retrieved from a study of monozygotic twins with inflammatory bowel disease. Eight reactions per sample, run separately, yielded cDNA. TCRdb re-analyzed the 5' RACE reads; it lists each CDR3 protein once, without DNA. Its table records over 120,000 distinct CDR3 sequences. The germline gives CDR1 SNHLY, CDR2 FYNNEI. CDR3 length: 15 amino acids. Notes on the study in general: No difference was seen in repertoire similarity between concordant and discordant twins, possibly from limited power. Part of the variability in patient repertoires may have come from differing immunosuppressive treatments. Healthy twins showed more clonotype sharing with others than IBD patients, especially patients with disease activity.

Turning to this clonotype: Its antigen is still unknown.

The sequenced material came from blood. This rearrangement joins TRBV2 to TRBJ1-1. The receptor was isolated from a human donor with ulcerative colitis or Crohn's disease, or a healthy co-twin of an affected twin (not recorded which). CDR3 in amino acids: CASSEALLGNAEAFF.